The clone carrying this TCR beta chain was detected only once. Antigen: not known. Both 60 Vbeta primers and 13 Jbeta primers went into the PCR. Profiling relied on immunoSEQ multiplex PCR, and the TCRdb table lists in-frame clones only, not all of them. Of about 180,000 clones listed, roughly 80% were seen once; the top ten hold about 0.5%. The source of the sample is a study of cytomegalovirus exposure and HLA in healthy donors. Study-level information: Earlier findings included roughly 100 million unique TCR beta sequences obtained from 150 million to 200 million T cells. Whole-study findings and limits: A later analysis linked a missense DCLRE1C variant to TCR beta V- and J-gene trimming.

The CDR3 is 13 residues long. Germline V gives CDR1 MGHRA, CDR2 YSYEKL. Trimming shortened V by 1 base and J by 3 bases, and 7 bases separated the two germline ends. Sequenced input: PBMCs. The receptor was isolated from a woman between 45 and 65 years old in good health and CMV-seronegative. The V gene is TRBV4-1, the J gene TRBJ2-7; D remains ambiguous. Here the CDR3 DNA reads TGCGCCAGCAGCCAAGTTGCGGACTACGAGCAGTACTTC. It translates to CASSQVADYEQYF.